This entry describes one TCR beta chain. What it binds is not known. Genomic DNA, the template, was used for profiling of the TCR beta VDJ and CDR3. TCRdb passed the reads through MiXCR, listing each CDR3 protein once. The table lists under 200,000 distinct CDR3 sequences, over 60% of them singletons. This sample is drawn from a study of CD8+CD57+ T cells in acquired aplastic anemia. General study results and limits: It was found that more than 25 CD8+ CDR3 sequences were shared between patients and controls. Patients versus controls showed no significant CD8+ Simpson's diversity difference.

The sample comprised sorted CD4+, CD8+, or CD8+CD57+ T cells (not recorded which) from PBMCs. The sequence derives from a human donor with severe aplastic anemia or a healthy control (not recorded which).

CDR3 sequence (DNA): TGTGCCACCAGCCCCCTGTCAGGACAGGGGGCAGAGACCCAGTACTTC. Its translation: CATSPLSGQGAETQYF. The rearrangement links TRBV15 to TRBJ2-5; TRBD1 agrees at 11 bases. Looked up from germline, CDR1 is LNHNV and CDR2 is YYDKDF (reference sequence). Trimming took 5 bases from V and 4 from J; bases not matched to a gene: 9. There are 16 residues in the CDR3.